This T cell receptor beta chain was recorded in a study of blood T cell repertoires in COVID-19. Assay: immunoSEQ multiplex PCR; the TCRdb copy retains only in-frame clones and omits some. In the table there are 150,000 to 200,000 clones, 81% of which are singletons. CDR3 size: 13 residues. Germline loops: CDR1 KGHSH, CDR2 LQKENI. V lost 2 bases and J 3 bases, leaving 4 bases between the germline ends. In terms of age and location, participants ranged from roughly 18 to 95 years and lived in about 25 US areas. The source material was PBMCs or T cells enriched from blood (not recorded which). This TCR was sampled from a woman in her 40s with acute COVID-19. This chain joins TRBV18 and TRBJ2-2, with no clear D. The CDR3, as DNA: TGTGCCAGCTCACCAACGGACACCGGGGAGCTGTTTTTT. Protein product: CASSPTDTGELFF. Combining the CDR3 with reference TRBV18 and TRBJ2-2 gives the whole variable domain NAGVMQNPRHLVRRRGQEARLRCSPMKGHSHVYWYRQLPEEGLKFMVYLQKENIIDESGMPKERFSAEFPKEGPSILRIQQVVRGDSAAYFCASSPTDTGELFFGEGSRLTVL.